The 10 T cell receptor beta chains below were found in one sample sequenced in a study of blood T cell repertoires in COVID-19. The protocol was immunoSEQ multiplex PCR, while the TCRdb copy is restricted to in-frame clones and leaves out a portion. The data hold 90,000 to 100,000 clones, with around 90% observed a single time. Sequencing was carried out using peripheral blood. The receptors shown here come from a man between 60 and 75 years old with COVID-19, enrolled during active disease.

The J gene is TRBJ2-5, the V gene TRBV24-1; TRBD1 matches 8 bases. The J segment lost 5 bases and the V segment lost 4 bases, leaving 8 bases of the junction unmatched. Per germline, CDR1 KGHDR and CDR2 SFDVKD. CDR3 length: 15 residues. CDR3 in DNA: TGTGCCACCAGTGAACACGGACAGGGTTGGGAGACCCAGTACTTC. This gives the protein CATSEHGQGWETQYF.

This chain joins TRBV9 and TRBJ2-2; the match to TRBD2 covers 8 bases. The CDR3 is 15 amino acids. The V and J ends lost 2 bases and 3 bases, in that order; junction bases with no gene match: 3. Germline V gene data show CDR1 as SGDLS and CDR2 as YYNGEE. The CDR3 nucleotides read TGTGCCAGCAGCGTCGGGAGGGCGGACACCGGGGAGCTGTTTTTT. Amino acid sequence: CASSVGRADTGELFF.

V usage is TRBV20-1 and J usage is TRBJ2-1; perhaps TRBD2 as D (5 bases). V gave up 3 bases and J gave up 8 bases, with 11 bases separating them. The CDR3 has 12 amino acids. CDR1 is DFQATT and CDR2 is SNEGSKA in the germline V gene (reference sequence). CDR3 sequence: CSASSASYEQFF. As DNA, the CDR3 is TGCAGTGCTAGTTCGGCTAGCTATGAGCAGTTCTTC.

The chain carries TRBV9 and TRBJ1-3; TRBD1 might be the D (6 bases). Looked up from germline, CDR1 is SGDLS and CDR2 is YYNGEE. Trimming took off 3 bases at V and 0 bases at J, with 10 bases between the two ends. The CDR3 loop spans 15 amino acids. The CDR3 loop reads CASSAQGDSGNTIYF. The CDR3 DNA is TGTGCCAGCAGCGCACAGGGAGACTCTGGAAACACCATATATTTT.

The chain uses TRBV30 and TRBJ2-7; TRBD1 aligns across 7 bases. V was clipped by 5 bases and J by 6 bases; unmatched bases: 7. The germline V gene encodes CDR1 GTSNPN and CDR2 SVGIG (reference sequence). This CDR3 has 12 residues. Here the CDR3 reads CAWGDSIGEQYF. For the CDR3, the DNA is TGTGCCTGGGGGGACAGCATCGGCGAGCAGTACTTC.

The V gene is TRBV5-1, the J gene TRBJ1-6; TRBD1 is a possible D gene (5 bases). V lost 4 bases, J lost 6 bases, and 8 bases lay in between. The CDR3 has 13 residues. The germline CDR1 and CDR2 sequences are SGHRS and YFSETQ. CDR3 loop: CASSTDSNSPLHF. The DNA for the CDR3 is TGCGCCAGCAGCACCGACAGTAATTCACCCCTCCACTTT.

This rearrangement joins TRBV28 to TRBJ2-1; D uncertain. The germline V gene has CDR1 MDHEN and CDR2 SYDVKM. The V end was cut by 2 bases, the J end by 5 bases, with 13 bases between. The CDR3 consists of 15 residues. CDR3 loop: CASSLVEFRDNEQFF. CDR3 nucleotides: TGTGCCAGCAGTTTAGTCGAGTTCCGGGACAATGAGCAGTTCTTC.

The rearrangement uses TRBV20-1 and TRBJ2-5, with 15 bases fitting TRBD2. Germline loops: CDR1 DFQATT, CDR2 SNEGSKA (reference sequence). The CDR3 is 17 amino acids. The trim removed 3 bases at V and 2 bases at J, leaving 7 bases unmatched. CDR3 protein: CSASPGLAGGQQETQYF. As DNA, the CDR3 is TGCAGTGCTAGTCCGGGACTAGCGGGAGGCCAACAAGAGACCCAGTACTTC.

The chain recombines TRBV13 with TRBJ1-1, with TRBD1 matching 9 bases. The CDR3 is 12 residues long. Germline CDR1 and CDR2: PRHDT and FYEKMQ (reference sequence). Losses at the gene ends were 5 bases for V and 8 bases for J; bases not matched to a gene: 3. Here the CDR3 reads CASSVDRGEAFF. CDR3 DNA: TGTGCCAGCAGCGTCGACAGGGGGGAAGCTTTCTTT.

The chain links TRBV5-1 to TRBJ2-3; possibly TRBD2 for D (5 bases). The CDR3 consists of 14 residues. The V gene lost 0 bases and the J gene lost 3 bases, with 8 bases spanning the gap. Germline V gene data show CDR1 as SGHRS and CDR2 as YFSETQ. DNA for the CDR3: TGCGCCAGCAGCTTGGATTCGGGGACAGATACGCAGTATTTT. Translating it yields CASSLDSGTDTQYF. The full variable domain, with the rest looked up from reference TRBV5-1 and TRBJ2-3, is KAGVTQTPRYLIKTRGQQVTLSCSPISGHRSVSWYQQTPGQGLQFLFEYFSETQRNKGNFPGRFSGRQFSNSRSEMNVSTLELGDSALYLCASSLDSGTDTQYFGPGTRLTVL.